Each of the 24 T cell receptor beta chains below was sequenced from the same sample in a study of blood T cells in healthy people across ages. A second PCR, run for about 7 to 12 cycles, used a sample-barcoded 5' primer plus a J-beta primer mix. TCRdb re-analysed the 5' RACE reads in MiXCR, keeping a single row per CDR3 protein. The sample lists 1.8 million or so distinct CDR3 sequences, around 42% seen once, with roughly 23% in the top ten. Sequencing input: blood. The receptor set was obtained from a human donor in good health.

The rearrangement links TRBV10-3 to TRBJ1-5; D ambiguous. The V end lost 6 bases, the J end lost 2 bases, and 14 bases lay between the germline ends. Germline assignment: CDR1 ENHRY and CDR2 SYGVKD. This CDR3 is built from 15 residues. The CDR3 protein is CAIRRNGPGNQPQHF. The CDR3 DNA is TGTGCCATCAGACGCAACGGGCCCGGCAATCAGCCCCAGCATTTT.

The CDR3 bases are TGCGCCAGCAGACAGGGGGTCGACTACGAGCAGTACTTC. It codes for CASRQGVDYEQYF. The chain links TRBV5-1 to TRBJ2-7, with TRBD1 identical over 8 bases. Germline V lookup: CDR1 SGHRS, CDR2 YFSETQ. The CDR3 has 13 amino acids. V gave up 5 bases and J gave up 3 bases; unmatched junction bases: 4.

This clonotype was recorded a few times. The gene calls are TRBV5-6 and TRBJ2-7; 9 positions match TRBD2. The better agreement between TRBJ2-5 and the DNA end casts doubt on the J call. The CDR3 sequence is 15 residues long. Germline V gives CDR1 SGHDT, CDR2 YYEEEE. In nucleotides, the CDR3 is TGTGCCAGCAGCTTGGAGGGACTAGCATCAGAGACCCAGTACTTC. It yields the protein CASSLEGLASETQYF.

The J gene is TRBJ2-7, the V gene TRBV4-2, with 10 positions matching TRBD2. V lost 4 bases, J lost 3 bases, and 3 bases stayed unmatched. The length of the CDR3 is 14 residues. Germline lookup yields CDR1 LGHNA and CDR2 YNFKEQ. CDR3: CASSRGTSDYEQYF. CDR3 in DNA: TGTGCCAGCAGCCGAGGGACTAGCGACTACGAGCAGTACTTC.

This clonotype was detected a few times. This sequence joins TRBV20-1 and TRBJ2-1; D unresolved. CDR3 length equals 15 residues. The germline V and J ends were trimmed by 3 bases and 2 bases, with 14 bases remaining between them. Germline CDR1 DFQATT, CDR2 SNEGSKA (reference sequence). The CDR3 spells CSARVAPLTYNEQFF. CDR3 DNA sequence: TGCAGTGCTAGGGTAGCACCTTTAACCTACAATGAGCAGTTCTTC.

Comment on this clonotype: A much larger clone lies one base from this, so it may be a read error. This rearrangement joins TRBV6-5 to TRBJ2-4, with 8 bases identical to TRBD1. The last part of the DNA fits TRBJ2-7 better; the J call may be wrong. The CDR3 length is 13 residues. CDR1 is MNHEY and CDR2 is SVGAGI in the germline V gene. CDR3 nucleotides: TGTGCCAGCGGGGACAGGATCCTCTACGAGCAGTACTTC. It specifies CASGDRILYEQYF.

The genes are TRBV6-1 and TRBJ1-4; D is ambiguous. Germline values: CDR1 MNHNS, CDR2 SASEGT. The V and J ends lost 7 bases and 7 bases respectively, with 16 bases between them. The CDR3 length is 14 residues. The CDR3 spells CASTRVLEGEKLFF. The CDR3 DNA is TGTGCCAGCACGCGGGTCCTCGAGGGTGAAAAACTGTTTTTT.

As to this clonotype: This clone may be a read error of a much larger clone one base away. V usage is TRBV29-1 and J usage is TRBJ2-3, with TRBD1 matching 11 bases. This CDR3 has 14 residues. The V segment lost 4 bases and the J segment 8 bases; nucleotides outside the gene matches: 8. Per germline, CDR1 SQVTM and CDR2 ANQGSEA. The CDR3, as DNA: TGCAGCGTTGCCTCGGACAGGGGGCAGGGTACGCAGTATTTT. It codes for CSVASDRGQGTQYF.

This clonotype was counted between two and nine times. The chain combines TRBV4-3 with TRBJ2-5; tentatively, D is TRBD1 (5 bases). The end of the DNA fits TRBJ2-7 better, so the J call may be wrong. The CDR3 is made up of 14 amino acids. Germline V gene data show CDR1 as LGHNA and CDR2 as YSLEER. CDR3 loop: CASSQGTQSYEQYF. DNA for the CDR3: TGCGCCAGCAGCCAAGGGACACAGTCCTACGAGCAGTACTTC.

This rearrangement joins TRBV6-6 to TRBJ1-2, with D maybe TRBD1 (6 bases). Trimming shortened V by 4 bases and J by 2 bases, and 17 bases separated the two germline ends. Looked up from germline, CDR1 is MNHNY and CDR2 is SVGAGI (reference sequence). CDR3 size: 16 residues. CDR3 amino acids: CASSSITQGSNYGYTF. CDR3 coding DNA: TGTGCCAGCAGTTCCATCACGCAGGGGTCGAACTATGGCTACACCTTC.

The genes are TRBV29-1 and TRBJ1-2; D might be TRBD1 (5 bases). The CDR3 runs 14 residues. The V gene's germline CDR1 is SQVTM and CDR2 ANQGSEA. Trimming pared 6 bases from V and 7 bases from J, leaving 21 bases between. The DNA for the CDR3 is TGCAGCGTGGGACCGGCAGGGAGTATGGGTGGCTACACCTTC. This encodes CSVGPAGSMGGYTF.

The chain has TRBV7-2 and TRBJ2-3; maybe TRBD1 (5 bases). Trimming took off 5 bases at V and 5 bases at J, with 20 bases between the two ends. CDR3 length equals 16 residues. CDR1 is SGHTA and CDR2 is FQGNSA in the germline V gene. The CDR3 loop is CASSPARVSVGDTQYF. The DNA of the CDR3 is TGTGCCAGCAGCCCCGCCAGGGTCTCAGTGGGAGATACGCAGTATTTT.

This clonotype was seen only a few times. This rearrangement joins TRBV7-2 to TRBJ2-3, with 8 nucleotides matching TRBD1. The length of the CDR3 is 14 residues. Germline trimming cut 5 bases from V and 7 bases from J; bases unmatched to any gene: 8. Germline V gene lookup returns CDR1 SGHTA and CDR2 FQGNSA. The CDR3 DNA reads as TGTGCCAGCAGCCCCGGGACAGGAGGGTATACGCAGTATTTT. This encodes CASSPGTGGYTQYF.

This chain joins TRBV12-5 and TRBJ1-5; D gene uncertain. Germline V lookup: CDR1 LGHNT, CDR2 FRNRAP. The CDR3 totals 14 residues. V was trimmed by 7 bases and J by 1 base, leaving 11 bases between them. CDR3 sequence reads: CASAESVSNQPQHF. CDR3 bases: TGTGCTAGTGCCGAGAGCGTAAGCAATCAGCCCCAGCATTTT.

CDR3 DNA: TGTGCCAGCAGCTTAGCGCCATTGGGGACACCAGGTTTTGGGAAACTGTTTTTT. This codes for CASSLAPLGTPGFGKLFF. The J gene is TRBJ1-4, the V gene TRBV7-3, with D tentatively TRBD1 (6 bases). The CDR3 consists of 18 residues. The germline gives CDR1 SGHTA, CDR2 FQGTGA. Deletions cut 2 bases from V and 11 bases from J, with 27 bases between.

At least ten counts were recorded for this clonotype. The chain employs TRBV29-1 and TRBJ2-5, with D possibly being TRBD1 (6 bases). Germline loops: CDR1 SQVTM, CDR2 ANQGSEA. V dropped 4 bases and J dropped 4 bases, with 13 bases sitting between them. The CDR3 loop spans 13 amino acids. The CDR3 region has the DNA TGCAGCGTTGGGACAGTCAGGGTAGAGACCCAGTACTTC. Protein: CSVGTVRVETQYF. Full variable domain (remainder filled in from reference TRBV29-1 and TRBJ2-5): SAVISQKPSRDICQRGTSLTIQCQVDSQVTMMFWYRQQPGQSLTLIATANQGSEATYESGFVIDKFPISRPNLTFSTLTVSNMSPEDSSIYLCSVGTVRVETQYFGPGTRLLVL.

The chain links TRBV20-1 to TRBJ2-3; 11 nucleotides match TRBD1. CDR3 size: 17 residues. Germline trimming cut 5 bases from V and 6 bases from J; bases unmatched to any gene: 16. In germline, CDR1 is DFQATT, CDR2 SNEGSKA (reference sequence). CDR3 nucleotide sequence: TGCAGTGCTCCGCACATAAAGGGACAGGGGGTAGGGGATACGCAGTATTTT. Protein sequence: CSAPHIKGQGVGDTQYF.

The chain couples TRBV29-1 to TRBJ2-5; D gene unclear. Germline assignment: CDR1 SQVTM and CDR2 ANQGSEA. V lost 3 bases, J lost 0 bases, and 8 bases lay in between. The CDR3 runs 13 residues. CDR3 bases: TGCAGCGTTGAGGGTCAGTACCAAGAGACCCAGTACTTC. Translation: CSVEGQYQETQYF.

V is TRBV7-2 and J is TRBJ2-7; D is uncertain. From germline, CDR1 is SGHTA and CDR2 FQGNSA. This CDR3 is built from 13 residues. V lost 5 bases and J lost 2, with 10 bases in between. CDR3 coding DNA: TGTGCCAGCAGCATCCGGGCCCCCTACGAGCAGTACTTC. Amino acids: CASSIRAPYEQYF.

The CDR3 DNA follows: TGCGCCAGCAGCCCCCAGCCGGACCGGGGCGAGCAGTACTTC. It is translated as CASSPQPDRGEQYF. The gene calls are TRBV5-1 and TRBJ2-4, with D perhaps matching TRBD2 (5 bases). The DNA matches TRBJ2-7 better at its end, which makes the J call doubtful. Germline V gives CDR1 SGHRS, CDR2 YFSETQ. CDR3 size: 14 residues.

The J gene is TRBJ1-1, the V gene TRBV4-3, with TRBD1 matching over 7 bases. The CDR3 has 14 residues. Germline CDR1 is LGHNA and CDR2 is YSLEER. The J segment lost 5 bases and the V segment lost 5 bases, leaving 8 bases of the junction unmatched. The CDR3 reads CASSRLTGDTEAFF. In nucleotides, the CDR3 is TGCGCCAGCAGCAGGTTAACAGGGGATACTGAAGCTTTCTTT.

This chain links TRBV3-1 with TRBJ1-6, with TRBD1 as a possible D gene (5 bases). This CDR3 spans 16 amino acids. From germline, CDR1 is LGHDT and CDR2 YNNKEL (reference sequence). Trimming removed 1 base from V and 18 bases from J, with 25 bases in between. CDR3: CASSQGWGRRNSSPHF. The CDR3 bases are TGTGCCAGCAGCCAAGGATGGGGCAGGCGAAATTCATCCCCCCACTTT.

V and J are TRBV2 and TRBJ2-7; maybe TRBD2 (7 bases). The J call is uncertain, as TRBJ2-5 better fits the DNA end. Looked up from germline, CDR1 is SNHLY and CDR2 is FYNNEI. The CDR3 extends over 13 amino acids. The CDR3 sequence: CARGGAKGETQYF. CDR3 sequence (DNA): TGTGCCCGAGGGGGGGCTAAGGGAGAGACCCAGTACTTC.

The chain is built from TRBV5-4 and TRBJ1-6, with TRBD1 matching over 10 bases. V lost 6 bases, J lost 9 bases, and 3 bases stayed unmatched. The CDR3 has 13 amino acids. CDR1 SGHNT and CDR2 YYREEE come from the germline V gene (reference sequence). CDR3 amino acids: CASKGTGVSPLHF. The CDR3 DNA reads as TGTGCCAGCAAAGGGACAGGGGTTTCACCCCTCCACTTT.